This T cell receptor beta chain was identified during a study of shared clonotypes between healthy human individuals. Clones were read by immunoSEQ multiplex PCR, and TCRdb kept only the in-frame ones, dropping some. The table records about 960,000 clones, approximately 80% of them present only once. In its sample, this clone was seen a few times. This sample includes further DNA sequences coding for the same CDR3. J was trimmed by 0 bases and V by 4 bases; bases with no gene match: 5. The germline gives CDR1 SGHRS, CDR2 YFSETQ. The CDR3 is made up of 15 amino acids. The rearrangement links TRBV5-1 to TRBJ2-3, with 7 bases that match TRBD2. This receptor was taken from a man in his late teens or twenties in good health. The specimen sequenced was memory CD4+ T cells sorted from blood. Sample subset: CD45RA-negative fraction. Written as DNA, the CDR3 is TGCGCCAGCAGCACCGGGACTACTAGCACAGATACGCAGTATTTT. Protein: CASSTGTTSTDTQYF.